The 31 T cell receptor beta chains below were found in one sample sequenced in a study of T cell responses to AZD1222 COVID-19 vaccine. The assay was immunoSEQ multiplex PCR, and TCRdb's table has in-frame clones only and misses some. The sample includes around 86,000 clones, around 90% seen only once; the top ten take more than 7.5%. The sample in question was peripheral blood, obtained on day 0 of AZD1222 vaccination. The receptors derive from an adult in good health.

The chain carries TRBV5-1 and TRBJ2-1, with 7 bases lining up with TRBD1. CDR3 length: 14 amino acids. Germline CDR1 reads SGHRS; CDR2 reads YFSETQ. V was clipped by 0 bases and J by 6 bases; unmatched bases: 3. CDR3 nucleotides: TGCGCCAGCAGCTTGGGCGACAGGGTCAATGAGCAGTTCTTC. It translates to CASSLGDRVNEQFF.

This clone was seen a single time. The chain is built from TRBV24-1 and TRBJ2-3, with TRBD2 identical over 9 bases. J gave up 2 bases and V 6 bases, and 5 bases lay outside the gene matches. This CDR3 is 15 amino acids long. Germline values: CDR1 KGHDR, CDR2 SFDVKD. CDR3 sequence: CATSLGGGDTDTQYF. The CDR3 nucleotides read TGTGCCACCAGTCTGGGCGGGGGGGACACAGATACGCAGTATTTT.

The J gene is TRBJ2-1, the V gene TRBV9, with D unclear. V was clipped by 0 bases and J by 8 bases, with 6 bases between them. CDR1 and CDR2 from the germline V gene are SGDLS and YYNGEE. This CDR3 region has 12 residues. The CDR3 DNA sequence: TGTGCCAGCAGCGTAGCGACCGATGAGCAGTTCTTC. It specifies CASSVATDEQFF.

The CDR3 bases are TGTGCCAGCAGCCGGGACAGGGGGCTTCCAGAAGGCTACACCTTC. Protein product: CASSRDRGLPEGYTF. The chain recombines TRBV2 with TRBJ1-2, with 12 bases aligning to TRBD1. The J segment lost 8 bases and the V segment lost 6 bases, leaving 10 bases of the junction unmatched. The CDR3 has 15 amino acids. CDR1 and CDR2 from the germline V gene are SNHLY and FYNNEI.

The chain links TRBV24-1 to TRBJ2-7; D perhaps matches TRBD1 (6 bases). From germline, CDR1 is KGHDR and CDR2 SFDVKD. Trimming pared 5 bases from V and 4 bases from J, leaving 14 bases between. The CDR3 runs 14 residues. CDR3 sequence: CATSATGPSYEQYF. The CDR3 DNA follows: TGTGCCACCAGTGCAACAGGGCCGTCGTACGAGCAGTACTTC.

This clone was seen just once. The chain uses TRBV6-2 or TRBV6-3 and TRBJ2-7, with TRBD2 as a possible D gene (6 bases). The CDR3 length is 15 residues. V was pared by 5 bases and J by 0 bases, with 14 bases between. Germline CDR1 reads MNHEY; CDR2 reads SVGEGT. The chain's CDR3 is CASSNRDFGSYEQYF. The CDR3 DNA sequence: TGTGCCAGCAGTAACCGGGACTTCGGCTCCTACGAGCAGTACTTC.

The chain joins TRBV9 to TRBJ1-2; 7 bases match TRBD1. CDR1 SGDLS and CDR2 YYNGEE come from the germline V gene. The CDR3 covers 13 residues. The junction had 2 bases not matched to a gene; V was cut back by 3 bases and J by 3 bases. Here the CDR3 reads CASSAGGDYGYTF. As DNA, the CDR3 is TGTGCCAGCAGCGCAGGGGGTGACTATGGCTACACCTTC. The full variable domain, with the rest looked up from reference TRBV9 and TRBJ1-2, is DSGVTQTPKHLITATGQRVTLRCSPRSGDLSVYWYQQSLDQGLQFLIQYYNGEERAKGNILERFSAQQFPDLHSELNLSSLELGDSALYFCASSAGGDYGYTFGSGTRLTVV.

This clone was seen a single time. The chain combines TRBV6-5 with TRBJ1-1, with TRBD1 identical over 7 bases. V gave up 7 bases and J gave up 3 bases; unmatched junction bases: 5. Germline V gives CDR1 MNHEY, CDR2 SVGAGI. The CDR3 consists of 13 residues. The CDR3 here is CASKVRGDTEAFF. In nucleotides, the CDR3 is TGTGCCAGCAAGGTCAGGGGGGACACTGAAGCTTTCTTT.

This chain joins TRBV7-9 and TRBJ1-1; D is ambiguous. This CDR3 contains 14 residues. Trimming took 1 base from V and 1 from J, leaving 7 bases between them. From germline, CDR1 is SEHNR and CDR2 FQNEAQ (reference sequence). This CDR3 reads CASSLGTANTEAFF. As DNA, the CDR3 is TGTGCCAGCAGCTTAGGGACGGCGAACACTGAAGCTTTCTTT.

This chain connects TRBV25-1 to TRBJ2-7; D gene ambiguous. The CDR3 is 14 residues long. Germline V CDR1 and CDR2: MGHDK, SYGVNS. Trimming pared 1 base from V and 5 bases from J, leaving 12 bases between. The CDR3 DNA is TGTGCCAGCAGTGAATCCCGGGCCCGGGACGAGCAGTACTTC. The encoded protein is CASSESRARDEQYF.

CDR3 sequence reads: CASSQVGGPQHF. The CDR3 nucleotides read TGTGCCAGCAGCCAAGTGGGGGGTCCCCAGCATTTT. The chain has TRBV14 and TRBJ1-5, with D perhaps matching TRBD1 (5 bases). Deletions cut 1 base from V and 10 bases from J, with 8 bases between. Germline V gene lookup returns CDR1 SGHDN and CDR2 FVKESK. The CDR3 spans 12 residues.

The CDR3 here is CASSMSGGATDTQYF. The CDR3 region has the DNA TGTGCCAGCAGTATGAGCGGGGGGGCCACAGATACGCAGTATTTT. The V gene is TRBV6-2 or TRBV6-3, the J gene TRBJ2-3; the match to TRBD2 covers 10 bases. Per germline, CDR1 MNHEY and CDR2 SVGEGT. Trimming cost V 5 bases and J 2 bases; bases outside gene matches: 4. There are 15 residues in the CDR3.

This rearrangement joins TRBV7-9 to TRBJ1-6; D ambiguous. The CDR3 extends over 16 amino acids. V was cut by 3 bases and J by 5 bases, with 14 bases left in between. Germline V lookup: CDR1 SEHNR, CDR2 FQNEAQ (reference sequence). CDR3 bases: TGTGCCAGCAGCTTTTTTTCGCCACCCAATAATTCACCCCTCCACTTT. Translated, it gives CASSFFSPPNNSPLHF. The full variable domain, with the rest looked up from reference TRBV7-9 and TRBJ1-6, is DTGVSQNPRHKITKRGQNVTFRCDPISEHNRLYWYRQTLGQGPEFLTYFQNEAQLEKSRLLSDRFSAERPKGSFSTLEIQRTEQGDSAMYLCASSFFSPPNNSPLHFGNGTRLTVT.

The chain uses TRBV4-2 and TRBJ1-4, with 7 bases fitting TRBD1. V lost 2 bases and J lost 4; bases outside the gene matches: 4. The CDR3 loop spans 15 amino acids. Germline CDR1 reads LGHNA; CDR2 reads YNFKEQ. The CDR3 protein is CASSQPTGINEKLFF. CDR3 bases: TGTGCCAGCAGCCAACCGACAGGGATTAATGAAAAACTGTTTTTT.

This chain links TRBV6-5 with TRBJ1-6, with 10 nucleotides matching TRBD1. The CDR3 length is 15 residues. Germline assignment: CDR1 MNHEY and CDR2 SVGAGI. Trimming at V came to 10 bases and at J to 9 bases, leaving 12 bases not matched to a gene. The CDR3 DNA follows: TGTGCCACCGACAGGGGGCGAATAGAGAGTTCACCCCTCCACTTT. This codes for CATDRGRIESSPLHF.

This clone was picked up a small number of times. The chain links TRBV6-1 to TRBJ1-2; D is uncertain. The CDR3 is made up of 16 amino acids. Germline V lookup: CDR1 MNHNS, CDR2 SASEGT. Trimming took 4 bases from V and 1 from J, leaving 16 bases between them. As DNA, the CDR3 is TGTGCCAGCAGTGGGGCAGCGCAGCCCTTTAACTATGGCTACACCTTC. This encodes CASSGAAQPFNYGYTF.

V gene TRBV19 combines with J gene TRBJ2-7, with a weak D call TRBD1 (5 bases). The ends were cut back, 7 bases at V and 3 bases at J, with 13 bases in the middle. CDR3 length: 13 amino acids. CDR1 and CDR2 from the germline V gene are LNHDA and SQIVND (reference sequence). The CDR3: CASTSAQGYEQYF. As DNA, the CDR3 is TGTGCCAGTACGAGTGCGCAGGGCTACGAGCAGTACTTC.

This clone was recorded many times. The chain has TRBV6-1 and TRBJ1-6; maybe TRBD1 (6 bases). This CDR3 contains 16 residues. V lost 4 bases, J lost 7 bases, and 17 bases lay in between. Germline CDR1 reads MNHNS; CDR2 reads SASEGT. The CDR3 DNA is TGTGCCAGCAGTGTCGACAGGTTCGGGACCAATTCACCCCTCCACTTT. Its protein is CASSVDRFGTNSPLHF.

The V gene is TRBV2, the J gene TRBJ2-7; D remains ambiguous. Trimming shortened V by 6 bases and J by 0 bases, and 6 bases separated the two germline ends. Per germline, CDR1 SNHLY and CDR2 FYNNEI. This CDR3 is 12 amino acids long. For the CDR3, the DNA is TGTGCCAGCAGGATGGACTCCTACGAGCAGTACTTC. Encoded protein: CASRMDSYEQYF.

V is TRBV30 and J is TRBJ1-6, with D possibly TRBD1 on 5 matching bases. Deletions cut 3 bases from V and 0 bases from J, with 15 bases between. The CDR3 has 17 amino acids. The germline CDR1 and CDR2 sequences are GTSNPN and SVGIG (reference sequence). CDR3 sequence reads: CAWRAGPGGSYNSPLHF. The CDR3, as DNA: TGTGCCTGGAGAGCGGGCCCTGGGGGCTCCTATAATTCACCCCTCCACTTT.

The chain combines TRBV6-4 with TRBJ1-2; tentatively, D is TRBD1 (6 bases). Germline V lookup: CDR1 MRHNA, CDR2 SNTAGT. Trimming removed 2 bases from V and 0 bases from J, with 13 bases in between. The CDR3 extends over 16 amino acids. CDR3 amino acids: CASSDDPDSPNYGYTF. The DNA for the CDR3 is TGTGCCAGCAGTGACGACCCGGACAGCCCTAACTATGGCTACACCTTC.

This clone was seen only once. V is TRBV12-3 or TRBV12-4 and J is TRBJ1-2, with no clear D. This CDR3 is built from 12 residues. Trimming removed 5 bases at V and 4 bases at J, with 8 bases between. CDR3 amino acids: CASSPGIYGYTF. The CDR3 nucleotides are TGTGCCAGCAGTCCGGGGATCTATGGCTACACCTTC.

The sample holds one count of this clone. CDR3 coding DNA: TGTGCCAGCAGCTTAGGAAGTGAGAATGAGCAGTTCTTC. This gives the protein CASSLGSENEQFF. The chain joins TRBV7-6 to TRBJ2-1, with D hard to call. Germline V gene sequence: CDR1 SGHVS, CDR2 FNYEAQ. V dropped 1 base and J dropped 7 bases, with 8 bases sitting between them. The CDR3 spans 13 residues.

This sequence joins TRBV7-9 and TRBJ1-1, with a weak D call TRBD1 (5 bases). Germline V CDR1 and CDR2: SEHNR, FQNEAQ (reference sequence). There are 16 residues in the CDR3. With 5 bases removed from V and 5 bases from J, the gap between germline ends came to 21 bases. The CDR3 nucleotides are TGTGCCAGCAGCCCACCCTCCGGGACGATGGAGACTGAAGCTTTCTTT. The encoded protein is CASSPPSGTMETEAFF.

The gene calls are TRBV24-1 and TRBJ2-2; 7 nucleotides align to TRBD2. CDR1 KGHDR and CDR2 SFDVKD come from the germline V gene. Losses at the gene ends were 0 bases for V and 7 bases for J; bases not matched to a gene: 4. The CDR3 is made up of 15 amino acids. For the CDR3, the DNA is TGTGCCACCAGTGATTTGAACGGGGGGTTCGGGGAGCTGTTTTTT. Protein product: CATSDLNGGFGELFF.

This chain links TRBV18 with TRBJ2-6; D is unresolved. CDR1 and CDR2 from the germline V gene are KGHSH and LQKENI. The V and J ends lost 3 bases and 0 bases respectively, with 9 bases between them. This CDR3 region has 16 residues. The CDR3 is CASSPQRNSGANVLTF. The CDR3 DNA reads TGTGCCAGCTCACCCCAACGGAACTCTGGGGCCAACGTCCTGACTTTC.

The chain recombines TRBV25-1 with TRBJ2-4; 10 bases map to TRBD1. Germline CDR1 MGHDK, CDR2 SYGVNS. The J segment lost 0 bases and the V segment lost 1 base, leaving 3 bases of the junction unmatched. There are 17 residues in the CDR3. The CDR3 loop is CASSEFGQGEAKNIQYF. The CDR3 DNA reads as TGTGCCAGCAGTGAATTTGGACAGGGGGAAGCCAAAAACATTCAGTACTTC.

The V gene is TRBV7-2, the J gene TRBJ1-2; D may be TRBD1 (5 bases). CDR1 and CDR2 from the germline V gene are SGHTA and FQGNSA. With 7 bases removed from V and 3 bases from J, the gap between germline ends came to 18 bases. The CDR3 has 15 amino acids. The CDR3 coding sequence is TGTGCCAGCACCTACTTAGGGGCAGGGTACTATGGCTACACCTTC. As protein: CASTYLGAGYYGYTF.

This clone turned up a few times. The chain combines TRBV5-1 with TRBJ2-1, with 13 positions matching TRBD2. The CDR3 loop spans 15 amino acids. Losses at the gene ends were 4 bases for V and 6 bases for J; bases not matched to a gene: 4. Germline V gives CDR1 SGHRS, CDR2 YFSETQ. The CDR3 spells CASSVGLAGPNEQFF. In DNA, the CDR3 is TGCGCCAGCAGCGTGGGACTAGCGGGGCCCAATGAGCAGTTCTTC.

This chain uses TRBV7-9 with TRBJ1-2, with 7 bases lining up with TRBD1. Germline V CDR1 and CDR2: SEHNR, FQNEAQ (reference sequence). Trimming at V came to 1 base and at J to 4 bases, leaving 6 bases not matched to a gene. The length of the CDR3 is 15 residues. The CDR3: CASSLVGTVSYGYTF. The DNA for the CDR3 is TGTGCCAGCAGCTTAGTTGGGACAGTAAGCTATGGCTACACCTTC. Combining the CDR3 with reference TRBV7-9 and TRBJ1-2 gives the whole variable domain DTGVSQNPRHKITKRGQNVTFRCDPISEHNRLYWYRQTLGQGPEFLTYFQNEAQLEKSRLLSDRFSAERPKGSFSTLEIQRTEQGDSAMYLCASSLVGTVSYGYTFGSGTRLTVV.

This chain joins TRBV12-3 or TRBV12-4 and TRBJ1-2; D not resolved. The CDR3 length is 13 residues. The V end lost 6 bases, the J end lost 6 bases, and 14 bases lay between the germline ends. The CDR3 nucleotides are TGTGCCAGCAGCCGAATCCGGGTCGATGGCTACACCTTC. Translated: CASSRIRVDGYTF.